One sample yielded the 11 T cell receptor beta chains listed below, sequenced in a study of shared clonotypes between healthy human individuals. As defined, naive CD8 cells were CD45RO-negative and positively selected for CCR7, with terminally differentiated effector memory CD45RA+ cells excluded. This table comes from immunoSEQ multiplex PCR, and its TCRdb copy is limited to in-frame clones, with some not included. The repertoire holds about 1.9 million clones, with over 85% as singletons. Sample: naive CD8+ T cells from PBMCs. The receptors here all came from a man between 18 and 35 years old in good health. Some clones in this sample may be carry-over from other donors' samples.

V and J are TRBV28 and TRBJ1-5, with 8 bases lining up with TRBD1. The J segment lost 2 bases and the V segment lost 5 bases, leaving 11 bases of the junction unmatched. Looked up from germline, CDR1 is MDHEN and CDR2 is SYDVKM. The CDR3 is 17 amino acids. CDR3 DNA: TGTGCCAGCAGTCCGCCGGTGGACAGGGAAGGCAATCAGCCCCAGCATTTT. Its translation: CASSPPVDREGNQPQHF.

The table lists this clone with a count of one. The CDR3 loop reads CASSVSVRGFEETQYF. CDR3 nucleotide sequence: TGTGCCAGCAGCGTATCGGTCCGGGGGTTCGAAGAGACCCAGTACTTC. This sequence joins TRBV9 and TRBJ2-5, with D perhaps matching TRBD2 (6 bases). This CDR3 has 16 residues. Germline CDR1 and CDR2: SGDLS and YYNGEE. Between the trimmed V and J ends, which lost 1 base and 3 bases, there was a span of 16 bases. The full variable domain, completed using reference TRBV9 and TRBJ2-5, is DSGVTQTPKHLITATGQRVTLRCSPRSGDLSVYWYQQSLDQGLQFLIQYYNGEERAKGNILERFSAQQFPDLHSELNLSSLELGDSALYFCASSVSVRGFEETQYFGPGTRLLVL.

This clone was seen just once. Other nucleotide sequences in the sample specify the same CDR3. The chain links TRBV27 to TRBJ1-5; maybe TRBD1 (6 bases). Per germline, CDR1 MNHEY and CDR2 SMNVEV (reference sequence). The CDR3 contains 14 residues. Trimming stripped 4 bases from V and 1 base from J, with 8 bases between. The CDR3 sequence: CASSSRGSNQPQHF. The CDR3 DNA follows: TGTGCCAGCAGTTCCAGGGGAAGCAATCAGCCCCAGCATTTT.

The chain couples TRBV30 to TRBJ1-2; unclear D gene. The V gene's germline CDR1 is GTSNPN and CDR2 SVGIG (reference sequence). Trimming cost V 2 bases and J 4 bases, with 11 bases left between them. The CDR3 length is 13 residues. The CDR3 nucleotides are TGTGCCTGGAGTCTAAGGACGGGCTATGGCTACACCTTC. It translates to CAWSLRTGYGYTF.

This chain uses TRBV28 with TRBJ2-1, with 8 nucleotides matching TRBD1. This CDR3 has 16 residues. The V segment lost 6 bases and the J segment 7 bases; nucleotides outside the gene matches: 14. Germline CDR1 is MDHEN and CDR2 is SYDVKM. The CDR3 DNA sequence: TGTGCCAGCAGCCTCCACCCCGGACAGGGTTTGAATGAGCAGTTCTTC. It specifies CASSLHPGQGLNEQFF.

This sequence joins TRBV4-3 and TRBJ1-4; possibly TRBD1 for D (5 bases). Looked up from germline, CDR1 is LGHNA and CDR2 is YSLEER. The V and J ends lost 0 bases and 1 base respectively, with 12 bases between them. The CDR3 runs 17 residues. The CDR3 coding sequence is TGCGCCAGCAGCCAAGATTGGACAACAGGAACTAATGAAAAACTGTTTTTT. Its protein product is CASSQDWTTGTNEKLFF.

The V gene is TRBV7-9, the J gene TRBJ2-7, with unresolved D. Germline V gene data show CDR1 as SEHNR and CDR2 as FQNEAQ (reference sequence). Trimming took off 4 bases at V and 6 bases at J, with 10 bases between the two ends. CDR3 size: 12 residues. CDR3 coding DNA: TGTGCCAGCAGCTCAAATAGTTTCGAGCAGTACTTC. Residues: CASSSNSFEQYF.

In its sample, this clone was seen once. The J gene is TRBJ2-1, the V gene TRBV5-4; D is perhaps TRBD1 (6 bases). CDR3 length: 14 amino acids. Germline CDR1 and CDR2: SGHNT and YYREEE (reference sequence). V dropped 3 bases and J dropped 9 bases, with 16 bases sitting between them. CDR3: CASSYMITGSEQFF. DNA of the CDR3: TGTGCCAGCAGCTACATGATAACAGGGAGTGAGCAGTTCTTC.

J is TRBJ1-1 and V is TRBV7-2, with a possible D match to TRBD1 (6 bases). The CDR3 is made up of 15 amino acids. Germline CDR1 is SGHTA and CDR2 is FQGNSA. V was trimmed by 2 bases and J by 6 bases, leaving 16 bases between them. The CDR3 region has the DNA TGTGCCAGCAGCTTATTCCCCCAGGGGCGCCCTGAAGCTTTCTTT. Translation: CASSLFPQGRPEAFF.

This clone was seen once. The chain recombines TRBV28 with TRBJ1-5; 8 nucleotides line up with TRBD1. This CDR3 region has 14 residues. Trimming took 4 bases from V and 6 from J; bases not matched to a gene: 5. Germline-derived CDR1 and CDR2 are MDHEN and SYDVKM. The DNA for the CDR3 is TGTGCCAGCAGTTCGCCGGACAGGGCTCAGCCCCAGCATTTT. It encodes CASSSPDRAQPQHF.

J is TRBJ2-2 and V is TRBV15; possible D gene TRBD1, 5 bases. V was cut by 0 bases and J by 1 base, with 12 bases left in between. Germline V lookup: CDR1 LNHNV, CDR2 YYDKDF (reference sequence). CDR3 length equals 17 residues. CDR3 in DNA: TGTGCCACCAGCAGAGATTTTACAGGCTGGAACACCGGGGAGCTGTTTTTT. This encodes CATSRDFTGWNTGELFF. Based on the CDR3 plus reference TRBV15 and TRBJ2-2, the full variable domain is DAMVIQNPRYQVTQFGKPVTLSCSQTLNHNVMYWYQQKSSQAPKLLFHYYDKDFNNEADTPDNFQSRRPNTSFCFLDIRSPGLGDTAMYLCATSRDFTGWNTGELFFGEGSRLTVL.